This T cell receptor (beta chain) appears in the sequencing data of a study of blood T cell repertoires in COVID-19. Clones were sequenced by immunoSEQ multiplex PCR, and TCRdb holds only the in-frame ones, with some missing. Among some 300,000 clones, roughly 89% were seen once, and the ten largest hold roughly a tenth. The sequencing sample was made of PBMCs or T cells enriched from blood (not recorded which). The sequence was collected from a woman in her twenties or thirties who had recovered from COVID-19.

DNA of the CDR3: TGTGCCAGCAGCTCGCAGAACTACGAGCAGTACTTC. Protein sequence: CASSSQNYEQYF. The chain couples TRBV11-2 to TRBJ2-7; D gene unclear. The germline gives CDR1 SGHAT, CDR2 FQNNGV. Trimming removed 4 bases at V and 3 bases at J, with 7 bases between. CDR3 length: 12 residues.